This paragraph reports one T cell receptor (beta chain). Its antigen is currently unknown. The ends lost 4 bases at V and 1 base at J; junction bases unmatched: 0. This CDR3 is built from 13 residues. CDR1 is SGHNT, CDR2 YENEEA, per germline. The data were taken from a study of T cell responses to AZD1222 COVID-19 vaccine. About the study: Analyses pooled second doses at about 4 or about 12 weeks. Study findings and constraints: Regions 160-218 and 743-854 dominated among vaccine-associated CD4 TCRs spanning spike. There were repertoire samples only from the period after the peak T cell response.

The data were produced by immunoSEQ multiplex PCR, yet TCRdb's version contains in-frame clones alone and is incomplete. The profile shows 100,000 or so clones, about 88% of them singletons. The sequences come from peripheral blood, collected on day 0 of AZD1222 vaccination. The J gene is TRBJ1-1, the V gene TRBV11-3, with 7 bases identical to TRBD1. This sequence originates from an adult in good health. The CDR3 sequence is CASSWTGNTEAFF. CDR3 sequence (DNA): TGTGCCAGCAGCTGGACAGGGAACACTGAAGCTTTCTTT.